This record looks at one T cell receptor (beta chain) sequence and its context. Its antigen is still unknown. TCRdb fed the 5' RACE reads into MiXCR, producing one record per CDR3 protein. The table has more than 650,000 distinct CDR3 sequences, about 12% seen once. These data originate in a study of CD8 T cells in ankylosing spondylitis. Study-wide points: In ankylosing spondylitis blood, a motif of eight highly homologous TCR beta variants appeared characteristic.

The sequenced sample was blood, either unsorted or a sorted T cell fraction (not recorded which). This clonotype was sampled from a male donor with ankylosing spondylitis.

CDR3 DNA sequence: TGTGCCACTAAGCAGGGACTTGAGGAGACCCAGTACTTC. Amino acid sequence: CATKQGLEETQYF. The chain couples TRBV12-3 or TRBV12-4 to TRBJ2-5, with D possibly being TRBD2 (6 bases). This CDR3 comprises 13 residues. V was pared by 10 bases and J by 5 bases, with 17 bases between.